The clone carrying this T cell receptor (beta chain) was counted a single time. These data originate in a study of blood T cell repertoires in COVID-19. Study processing details: Amplification of reference gene primers provided the estimated nucleated cell counts. The data were produced by immunoSEQ multiplex PCR, yet TCRdb's version contains in-frame clones alone and is incomplete. From that table come the V and J calls and clone size; the DNA was used to work out D and trimming. The sample holds more than 250,000 clones, more than 70% seen once. The trim removed 0 bases at V and 6 bases at J, leaving 6 bases unmatched. Per germline, CDR1 PRHDT and CDR2 FYEKMQ (reference sequence). The CDR3 is 16 residues long.

The clonotype originates from a man aged 18 to 35 who had recovered from COVID-19. The chain carries TRBV13 and TRBJ1-2; 11 bases fit TRBD1. Sequences were obtained from peripheral blood. CDR3 DNA: TGTGCCAGCAGCTTAGGAGGGACAGGGGGTTTAGATGGCTACACCTTC. This gives the protein CASSLGGTGGLDGYTF.